This is a list of T cell receptor beta chains from one sample in a study of blood T cell repertoires in COVID-19. Sequencing used immunoSEQ multiplex PCR; TCRdb keeps in-frame clones, though not all of them. The top ten clones hold 13% of a sample with about 150,000 clones, around 91% of them seen once. Material for sequencing was peripheral blood. All receptors derive from a man between 18 and 29 years old with COVID-19, enrolled during active disease. Each CDR3 is given without its conserved first and last residue. A D gene is named only where the DNA matches it firmly.

>TRBD2|TRBJ2-1|TRBV7-6
ASSLVPLTSGRAYNEQF
>TRBD1|TRBJ2-2|TRBV7-2
ANSLRQGVTGELF
>-|TRBJ2-1|TRBV5-1
ASSLVANEQF
>TRBD1|TRBJ1-1|TRBV18
ASSPQNRGDTEAF
>-|TRBJ2-7|TRBV10-2
ARTGIESYEQY
>TRBD1|TRBJ2-1|TRBV28
ASSPYRGEAYNEQF
>TRBD1|TRBJ1-5|TRBV7-8
ASSFWDSSNQPQH
>TRBD1|TRBJ2-1|TRBV28
ASNIRTGKNNEQF
>TRBD1|TRBJ2-5|TRBV18
ASSPPRTGEETQY
>-|TRBJ2-1|TRBV19
ASMFRGEWYNEQF